The sequence of this TCR beta chain was determined in a study of shared clonotypes between healthy human individuals. The germline gives CDR1 SGHRS, CDR2 YFSETQ. Trimming removed 3 bases from V and 1 base from J, with 10 bases in between. The CDR3 is 14 residues long. Original data processing: Junction-only immunoSEQ data arrived without quality scores, meaning filtering differed. Generated by immunoSEQ multiplex PCR, the TCRdb table keeps only in-frame clones and is missing some. The V and J calls and clone size are taken from that table; D and trimming were inferred from the DNA. The table shows about 980,000 clones, with around 80% occurring only once. This clone was seen just once.

The sample consisted of memory CD4+ T cells sorted from blood. Noted subset: CD45RA-negative fraction. The source of this sequence is a man in his late teens or twenties in good health. The chain joins TRBV5-1 to TRBJ1-1, with D unclear. The CDR3 bases are TGCGCCAGCAGCTCTGGGATGGGGAACACTGAAGCTTTCTTT. The encoded protein is CASSSGMGNTEAFF. Full variable domain (remainder filled in from reference TRBV5-1 and TRBJ1-1): KAGVTQTPRYLIKTRGQQVTLSCSPISGHRSVSWYQQTPGQGLQFLFEYFSETQRNKGNFPGRFSGRQFSNSRSEMNVSTLELGDSALYLCASSSGMGNTEAFFGQGTRLTVV.